This T cell receptor (beta chain) originates from a study of T cells in Graves' hyperthyroidism and ophthalmopathy. Study background: The blood sample was taken at first diagnosis, before treatment began. Findings and caveats of the study: Among thyroid clonotypes expanded above 0.001, most also appeared in blood.

As to this clonotype: Its antigen is still unknown.

In making diagnoses, clinical symptoms, serum thyroxine and TRAb, thyroid ultrasound and orbital computed tomography were all used. Researchers amplified the TCR beta CDR3 regions from RNA transcripts. The primer set for the first-round RT-PCR of the TCR CDR3 was HTBI. TCRdb re-analysed the multiplex PCR reads in MiXCR, keeping a single row per CDR3 protein. This sample has approximately 360,000 distinct CDR3 sequences, with around 14% found just once. Germline CDR1 is SGDLS and CDR2 is YYNGEE. V lost 0 bases and J lost 4; bases outside the gene matches: 1. CDR3 size: 14 residues. The TCR sequence derives from a woman younger than 30 with Graves' hyperthyroidism that later progressed to Graves' ophthalmopathy. Sequenced sample: blood. The gene calls are TRBV9 and TRBJ2-1; TRBD2 aligns across 7 bases. The CDR3: CASSVGGSYNEQFF. CDR3 nucleotide sequence: TGTGCCAGCAGCGTAGGCGGGAGTTACAATGAGCAGTTCTTC. The full variable domain, rest sourced from reference TRBV9 and TRBJ2-1, is DSGVTQTPKHLITATGQRVTLRCSPRSGDLSVYWYQQSLDQGLQFLIQYYNGEERAKGNILERFSAQQFPDLHSELNLSSLELGDSALYFCASSVGGSYNEQFFGPGTRLTVL.